The sequence of this T cell receptor beta chain was determined in a study of OX40 agonist ivuxolimab in advanced cancers. Regarding the complete study: Ivuxolimab, which targeted the costimulatory receptor OX40 (CD134), was an agonistic, fully human IgG2 monoclonal antibody. Intravenous ivuxolimab was administered to patients every 2 weeks at six dose levels: 0.01, 0.1, 0.3, 1.5, 3 and 10 mg/kg. Among the 52 dose-escalation patients, some 20 had hepatocellular carcinoma, roughly 15 melanoma, 9 renal cell carcinoma and 9 head and neck cancer. The dose-escalation cohort was about 83% male with a mean age of around 64 years, ranging from roughly 23 to 79. Prior anti-PD-1, anti-PD-L1 or anti-CTLA-4 therapy was permitted, and checkpoint inhibitors had been received by roughly two fifths of dose-escalation patients. Three dose-escalation patients achieved partial responses, one with hepatocellular carcinoma and two with cutaneous melanoma. Peripheral TCRbeta sequencing aimed to test whether ivuxolimab altered TCR sequence diversity and caused clonal T-cell expansion. The paper describes the monotherapy dose-escalation part (N ≈ 52 patients) of the phase I trial of ivuxolimab.

Patients with a history of autoimmune disease or receiving systemic immunosuppression were excluded from the trial. Peripheral blood for TCR sequencing was collected from all dose cohorts at baseline, on cycle 4 day 1, and on cycle 7 day 1. Samples came from an open-label, multicenter, first-in-human phase I dose-escalation trial of ivuxolimab. Adults with locally advanced or metastatic melanoma, renal cell carcinoma, hepatocellular carcinoma or head and neck squamous cell carcinoma were enrolled in the trial. Before TCR sequencing, CD4+ and CD8+ T cells were separately sorted from peripheral blood. Beyond this particular receptor, the publication reports: Low levels of normalized T-cell clonal expansion were also seen in some nonresponding patients. Partial responders in the 0.1-3.0 mg/kg groups had among the lowest normalized peripheral clonal expansion, especially among CD8+ T cells. On average, CD8+ T cells showed more expanded clones than CD4+ T cells after ivuxolimab. The antigen specificity of the clonally expanded peripheral T cells was not determined. At doses from 0.1 to 3.0 mg/kg, clonal expansion was seen in both CD4+ and CD8+ blood T cells between baseline and week 6.

To sequence the TCRbeta CDR3 region, genomic DNA was isolated from the sorted cells. TCRbeta CDR3 regions were sequenced using the immunoSEQ Assay. TCRdb re-hosts the immuneACCESS table, in-frame sequences only. Its copies lack some clones; in the studies checked, an unresolved V gene accounts for under half of them, and the cause for the rest is not known. The sample table holds roughly 56,000 clones, of which 65% to 90% were seen once. Approximately 0.92% of the sample rests with the top ten. Points on this clone: Its antigen target is currently unknown. The sample holds no much larger clone one base away, and base qualities are not on file.

The TCR was taken from an adult with an advanced solid tumor such as melanoma, head and neck, liver or kidney cancer. The starting material was CD4+ or CD8+ T cells sorted from blood, obtained in a trial of the OX40 agonist ivuxolimab.

At the DNA level, the sequence is TGCGCCAGCGGCTGGGCGGGGGCGGGAGATACGCAGTATTTT. Translated, it gives CASGWAGAGDTQYF. The sequence links TRBV5-1 to TRBJ2-3; 7 matching bases give a weak D call of TRBD2. V is reduced by 7 bases and J by 5 bases, leaving a spacing of 17 bases between them. As encoded in the germline V gene, CDR1 is SGHRS while CDR2 is YFSETQ. Its CDR3 holds 14 amino acids, cysteine through phenylalanine. CDR3 DNA is the only sequence kept; it has 42 bases, read in frame from the first base.